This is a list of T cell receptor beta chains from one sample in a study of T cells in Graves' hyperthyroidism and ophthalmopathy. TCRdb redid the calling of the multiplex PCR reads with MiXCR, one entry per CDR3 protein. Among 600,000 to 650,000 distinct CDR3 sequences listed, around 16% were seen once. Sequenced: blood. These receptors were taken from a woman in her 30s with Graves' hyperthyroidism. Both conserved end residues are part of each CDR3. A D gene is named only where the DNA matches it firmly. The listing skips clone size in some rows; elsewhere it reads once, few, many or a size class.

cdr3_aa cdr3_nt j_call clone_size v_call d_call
CSARMPYPARYNEQFF TGCAGTGCTAGGATGCCGTACCCCGCGAGATACAATGAGCAGTTCTTC TRBJ2-1 - TRBV20-1 -
CASSPIALNTEAFF TGTGCTAGCAGCCCCATCGCTTTGAACACTGAAGCTTTCTTT TRBJ1-1 few TRBV7-7 -
CASSLPDWREGAYEQYF TGTGCCAGCAGTTTACCCGATTGGCGGGAGGGGGCCTACGAGCAGTACTTC TRBJ2-7 - TRBV28 TRBD2
CASSQASGTGDIGIQYF TGCGCCAGCAGCCAAGCCTCCGGGACAGGGGACATTGGCATTCAGTACTTC TRBJ2-4 few TRBV4-1 TRBD1
CASSKRGRAFRVADTQYF TGTGCCAGCAGTAAAAGGGGGAGGGCCTTTAGGGTTGCAGATACGCAGTATTTT TRBJ2-3 many TRBV27 -
CSASPLYSGRAEDTQYF TGCAGTGCTAGCCCCTTATATAGCGGGAGGGCCGAAGATACGCAGTATTTT TRBJ2-3 few TRBV20-1 TRBD2
CSATTGTSSSYEQYF TGCAGTGCTACGACCGGGACTAGCTCCTCCTACGAGCAGTACTTC TRBJ2-7 many TRBV20-1 TRBD2
CASSQGSGEDGYTF TGTGCCAGCAGTCAAGGGAGTGGGGAGGATGGCTACACCTTC TRBJ1-2 - TRBV13 -
CAGSLSDTGHERGYTF TGTGCCGGCAGTTTATCGGATACAGGCCATGAAAGGGGCTACACCTTC TRBJ1-2 - TRBV12-3/TRBV12-4 -
CSARPGTLALNTEAFF TGCAGTGCTCGCCCCGGGACCCTAGCATTGAACACTGAAGCTTTCTTT TRBJ1-1 - TRBV20-1 -
CASSIAGNTGELFF TGTGCCAGTAGTATAGCGGGGAACACCGGGGAGCTGTTTTTT TRBJ2-2 many TRBV19 -
CASSQRPGYTEAFF TGTGCCAGCAGTCAACGGCCCGGCTACACTGAAGCTTTCTTT TRBJ1-1 many TRBV28 -
CSARDPGTGDTGELFF TGCAGTGCTAGAGATCCGGGGACAGGGGACACCGGGGAGCTGTTTTTT TRBJ2-2 many TRBV20-1 TRBD1
CASSPPTGQGEKLFF TGTGCCAGCTCACCACCGACGGGACAGGGAGAAAAACTGTTTTTT TRBJ1-4 - TRBV18 TRBD1
CASSQGRRINEAFF TGTGCCAGCAGCCAAGGGAGACGGATCAATGAAGCTTTCTTT TRBJ1-1 - TRBV14 -
CASYYEYEQYF TGTGCCAGTTACTATGAGTACGAGCAGTACTTC TRBJ2-7 many TRBV2 -
CSANMLRASYEQYF TGCAGTGCTAATATGCTGAGGGCATCCTACGAGCAGTACTTC TRBJ2-7 many TRBV20-1 -
CASSDPSGIQYF TGTGCCAGCAGTGACCCAAGCGGAATTCAGTACTTC TRBJ2-4 - TRBV25-1 -
CASSVFGEDTQYF TGTGCCAGCAGTGTATTTGGGGAAGATACGCAGTATTTT TRBJ2-3 many TRBV2 -
CSAHDGGTDTQYF TGCAGTGCCCACGACGGGGGGACAGATACGCAGTATTTT TRBJ2-3 - TRBV20-1 TRBD2
CASSWWVGQGADEQYF TGTGCCAGCAGCTGGTGGGTTGGACAGGGGGCTGACGAGCAGTACTTC TRBJ2-7 few TRBV2 TRBD1
CASAQWRSSYNEQFF TGTGCCAGCGCCCAATGGCGGAGCTCCTACAATGAGCAGTTCTTC TRBJ2-1 many TRBV28 -
CASSGGDNSPLHF TGTGCCAGCAGTGGGGGGGATAATTCACCCCTCCACTTT TRBJ1-6 - TRBV2 -
CASSYSSPHTDTQYF TGTGCCAGCAGTTACTCCAGCCCACACACAGATACGCAGTATTTT TRBJ2-3 - TRBV6-5 -
CASSVDRQSFGANVLTF TGTGCCAGCAGCGTGGACCGGCAGTCCTTTGGGGCCAACGTCCTGACTTTC TRBJ2-6 few TRBV9 -
CASSELAGDEQFF TGTGCCAGCAGTGAACTAGCGGGCGATGAGCAGTTCTTC TRBJ2-1 - TRBV6-1 TRBD2
CASSLYSGSTDTQYF TGCGCCAGCAGCTTGTATAGCGGAAGCACAGATACGCAGTATTTT TRBJ2-3 many TRBV5-1 -
CASSIWDTEAFF TGTGCCAGTAGTATCTGGGACACTGAAGCTTTCTTT TRBJ1-1 - TRBV19 -
CASNLDDGRVAFF TGTGCCAGCAACCTAGACGACGGACGCGTGGCTTTCTTT TRBJ1-1 - TRBV6-1 -
CASRHHPAQVNTEAFF TGCGCCAGCAGACATCATCCAGCCCAAGTGAACACTGAAGCTTTCTTT TRBJ1-1 few TRBV5-1 -
CSASRNYRGTEAFF TGCAGTGCTTCACGTAACTACAGGGGCACTGAAGCTTTCTTT TRBJ1-1 many TRBV20-1 TRBD1
CASSIGVEQPQHF TGTGCCAGTAGTATTGGGGTCGAACAGCCCCAGCATTTT TRBJ1-5 - TRBV19 -
CASTHPGEKLFF TGTGCCAGCACCCACCCGGGGGAAAAACTGTTTTTT TRBJ1-4 few TRBV11-2 -
CSARFAGASYEQYF TGCAGTGCTAGATTCGCGGGAGCCTCCTACGAGCAGTACTTC TRBJ2-7 - TRBV20-1 TRBD2
CASSFQDRGTHEQYF TGTGCCAGCAGTTTCCAGGACAGGGGCACGCACGAGCAGTACTTC TRBJ2-7 many TRBV28 TRBD1
CASSYSKRLGAWDSPLHF TGTGCCAGCAGTTACTCGAAGAGATTGGGAGCTTGGGATTCACCCCTCCACTTT TRBJ1-6 - TRBV6-5 -
CASEAGWGELFF TGTGCCAGCGAAGCGGGATGGGGGGAGCTGTTTTTT TRBJ2-2 - TRBV6-2/TRBV6-3 TRBD2
CSASHGQSSYEQYF TGCAGTGCTAGCCACGGACAGTCCTCCTACGAGCAGTACTTC TRBJ2-7 - TRBV20-1 -
CASSDPREGQSSYEQYF TGTGCCAGCAGTGACCCGCGGGAGGGCCAAAGTTCCTACGAGCAGTACTTC TRBJ2-7 many TRBV2 TRBD2
CSAGVRASGLDEQFF TGCAGTGCGGGGGTTAGGGCTAGCGGGTTGGATGAGCAGTTCTTC TRBJ2-1 many TRBV20-1 TRBD2
CASSLRRDRVGANYGYTF TGCGCCAGCAGCCTTCGCCGGGACAGGGTTGGGGCTAACTATGGCTACACCTTC TRBJ1-2 many TRBV5-1 TRBD1
CASSYKEHYGYTF TGTGCCAGCAGTTACAAGGAGCACTATGGCTACACCTTC TRBJ1-2 - TRBV6-2/TRBV6-3 -
CATRGGSSYEQYF TGTGCCACCAGGGGCGGGAGCTCCTACGAGCAGTACTTC TRBJ2-7 - TRBV11-3 -
CAIAGTSIHEQFF TGTGCCATCGCCGGGACTAGCATACATGAGCAGTTCTTC TRBJ2-1 - TRBV10-3 TRBD2
CASSLAPDTGELFF TGCGCCAGCAGCTTGGCACCTGACACCGGGGAGCTGTTTTTT TRBJ2-2 many TRBV5-1 -